This entry lists 11 T cell receptor beta chains sequenced from one sample in a study of cytomegalovirus exposure and HLA in healthy donors. A multiplex PCR was run with 60 Vbeta primers and 13 Jbeta primers. Some clones are missing from TCRdb's copy, which holds only in-frame ones; the method was immunoSEQ multiplex PCR. The sample gives under 200,000 clones, more than 65% of which show up once; less than 3.5% is in the top ten. The sequenced material came from PBMCs. The source of these receptors is a woman aged 40-49 years in good health and CMV-seropositive.

The V and J genes are TRBV5-1 and TRBJ1-2; D is uncertain. The germline gives CDR1 SGHRS, CDR2 YFSETQ. CDR3 length: 16 residues. Trimming pared 2 bases from V and 4 bases from J, leaving 18 bases between. The CDR3 sequence is CASSFFPYRDTYGYTF. In DNA, the CDR3 is TGCGCCAGCAGCTTTTTTCCTTATAGAGATACCTATGGCTACACCTTC.

This clone was recorded only once. This chain uses TRBV4-1 with TRBJ2-5; D remains ambiguous. The J call may be in error: the DNA end matches TRBJ2-7 better. Germline V gene sequence: CDR1 MGHRA, CDR2 YSYEKL. CDR3 length equals 14 residues. As DNA, the CDR3 is TGCGCCAGCAGCCAAGAAAGCTTAGCCTACGAGCAGTACTTC. Its protein is CASSQESLAYEQYF.

This clone was recorded a few times. The rearrangement joins TRBV7-6 to TRBJ2-7, with D perhaps TRBD2 (7 bases). This CDR3 has 16 amino acids. In germline, CDR1 is SGHVS, CDR2 FNYEAQ. V was clipped by 1 base and J by 4 bases, with 17 bases between them. CDR3 bases: TGTGCCAGCAGCTTAGAGGGGGGGAGATCGGCTTACGAGCAGTACTTC. Protein product: CASSLEGGRSAYEQYF.

The V call is TRBV18, the J call TRBJ2-3; 7 nucleotides match TRBD1. V gave up 2 bases and J gave up 2 bases; unmatched junction bases: 4. Looked up from germline, CDR1 is KGHSH and CDR2 is LQKENI. The CDR3 extends over 15 amino acids. CDR3 region: CASSPEQGFTDTQYF. Here the CDR3 DNA reads TGTGCCAGCTCACCAGAACAGGGGTTCACAGATACGCAGTATTTT. The complete variable domain, with remaining parts taken from reference TRBV18 and TRBJ2-3, reads NAGVMQNPRHLVRRRGQEARLRCSPMKGHSHVYWYRQLPEEGLKFMVYLQKENIIDESGMPKERFSAEFPKEGPSILRIQQVVRGDSAAYFCASSPEQGFTDTQYFGPGTRLTVL.

The chain is built from TRBV7-2 and TRBJ2-3; 13 bases agree with TRBD2. Trimming at V came to 2 bases and at J to 6 bases, leaving 14 bases not matched to a gene. CDR3 length equals 19 residues. The germline V gene encodes CDR1 SGHTA and CDR2 FQGNSA. CDR3 coding DNA: TGTGCCAGCAGCTTACGCCAAACTAGCGGGGGGGGTAGGGTTGATACGCAGTATTTT. Its translation: CASSLRQTSGGGRVDTQYF. Using reference TRBV7-2 and TRBJ2-3 for the parts outside the CDR3, the full variable domain is GAGVSQSPSNKVTEKGKDVELRCDPISGHTALYWYRQSLGQGLEFLIYFQGNSAPDKSGLPSDRFSAERTGGSVSTLTIQRTQQEDSAVYLCASSLRQTSGGGRVDTQYFGPGTRLTVL.

This chain uses TRBV7-2 with TRBJ1-3; 12 nucleotides line up with TRBD1. The CDR3 loop spans 17 amino acids. Germline trimming cut 5 bases from V and 0 bases from J; bases unmatched to any gene: 5. Germline CDR1 is SGHTA and CDR2 is FQGNSA. The CDR3 DNA reads TGTGCCAGCAGCCGGGGACAGGGGGCCTTCTCTGGAAACACCATATATTTT. It translates to CASSRGQGAFSGNTIYF.

V and J are TRBV5-1 and TRBJ2-7; no clear D gene. The CDR3 runs 13 residues. Trimming removed 0 bases at V and 6 bases at J, with 10 bases between. Germline V lookup: CDR1 SGHRS, CDR2 YFSETQ. The CDR3 coding sequence is TGCGCCAGCAGCTTGGCCCTAGGTGGCGAGCAGTACTTC. Protein sequence: CASSLALGGEQYF.

The gene calls are TRBV13 and TRBJ2-2; TRBD2 aligns across 12 bases. With V trimmed by 5 bases and J by 5 bases, 9 bases remained unmatched. CDR1 and CDR2 from the germline V gene are PRHDT and FYEKMQ (reference sequence). The CDR3 length is 17 residues. CDR3 protein: CASSLRLAGDLTGELFF. In nucleotides, the CDR3 is TGTGCCAGCAGCCTTAGACTAGCGGGGGATTTAACCGGGGAGCTGTTTTTT.

This chain uses TRBV6-5 with TRBJ2-7, with TRBD2 identical over 7 bases. In germline, CDR1 is MNHEY, CDR2 SVGAGI. This CDR3 region has 14 residues. V lost 5 bases, J lost 6 bases, and 10 bases stayed unmatched. CDR3 sequence (DNA): TGTGCCAGCAGTGCGCCCGCGGGAGTACGCGAGCAGTACTTC. Amino acid sequence: CASSAPAGVREQYF.

The chain joins TRBV14 to TRBJ1-1; 12 bases map to TRBD1. Germline values: CDR1 SGHDN, CDR2 FVKESK. With 0 bases clipped from V and 1 base from J, the junction kept 9 bases outside the gene matches. This CDR3 region has 19 residues. CDR3 nucleotide sequence: TGTGCCAGCAGCCAAGAATGGCGCTCGGGACAGGGGGCGAACACTGAAGCTTTCTTT. Encoded protein: CASSQEWRSGQGANTEAFF.

The chain recombines TRBV7-9 with TRBJ1-1; D is possibly TRBD1 (5 bases). Germline V gene lookup returns CDR1 SEHNR and CDR2 FQNEAQ (reference sequence). V dropped 5 bases and J dropped 0 bases, with 16 bases sitting between them. This CDR3 spans 16 amino acids. CDR3 sequence: CASSHPGGGMNTEAFF. The DNA for the CDR3 is TGTGCCAGCAGCCACCCTGGGGGGGGTATGAACACTGAAGCTTTCTTT.